The 14 T cell receptor beta chains below come from one sample, sequenced in a study of blood T cell repertoires in COVID-19 (TCRdb year 2020). The library was prepared using the immunoSEQ multiplex PCR assay. The table comes from immuneACCESS by way of TCRdb, which keeps in-frame sequences with V and J called. Part of the clones is missing from these tables; in studies checked, under half for an unresolved V gene and the rest for unknown reasons. Within this sample are 410,000 or so clones, with roughly 85% of them counted one time only. The top ten hold roughly 1.4% of the sample. Sequences were obtained from peripheral blood. These receptor sequences come from a woman aged 30 to 39 with active or convalescent COVID-19.

Only a few counts were recorded for this clone. V gene TRBV21-1 combines with J gene TRBJ1-2. TRBV21-1 is designated a pseudogene. This CDR3 contains 16 residues. CDR3 sequence reads: CASSKSGGPPSGGYTF. In DNA, the CDR3 is TGTGCCAGCAGCAAATCGGGGGGACCTCCATCAGGTGGCTACACCTTC.

The chain combines TRBV19 with TRBJ2-2; D uncertain. This CDR3 has 12 amino acids. CDR1 LNHDA and CDR2 SQIVND come from the germline V gene (reference sequence). The germline V and J ends were trimmed by 5 bases and 8 bases, with 9 bases remaining between them. CDR3 protein: CASSRFQGELFF. The CDR3 DNA reads TGTGCCAGTAGTCGTTTTCAGGGGGAGCTGTTTTTT.

V is TRBV11-2 and J is TRBJ1-1, with D possibly matching TRBD1 (5 bases). V shed 3 bases and J shed 6 bases, with 11 bases lying between them. CDR1 is SGHAT and CDR2 is FQNNGV in the germline V gene. The CDR3 length is 13 residues. The CDR3 nucleotides read TGTGCCAGCAGCTTCCCAATGACAGCTGAAGCTTTCTTT. As protein: CASSFPMTAEAFF.

This chain connects TRBV19 to TRBJ2-6; D is perhaps TRBD1 (5 bases). The CDR3 covers 17 residues. V shed 5 bases and J shed 0 bases, with 14 bases lying between them. CDR1 is LNHDA and CDR2 is SQIVND in the germline V gene (reference sequence). Here the CDR3 reads CASSVPRESSGANVLTF. DNA of the CDR3: TGTGCCAGTAGTGTCCCCAGGGAAAGCTCTGGGGCCAACGTCCTGACTTTC.

A single count supports this clone. The V call is TRBV29-1, the J call TRBJ1-1; D may be TRBD1 (6 bases). CDR1 is SQVTM, CDR2 ANQGSEA, per germline. The CDR3 loop spans 15 amino acids. The V end lost 3 bases, the J end lost 0 bases, and 14 bases lay between the germline ends. This chain's CDR3 is CSVDKQTGLNTEAFF. CDR3 DNA sequence: TGCAGCGTTGATAAACAGACAGGACTGAACACTGAAGCTTTCTTT.

The chain links TRBV4-2 to TRBJ2-2, with TRBD1 matching over 8 bases. CDR3 length: 15 residues. J lost 6 bases, V lost 4 bases, and 7 bases had no gene match. Germline-derived CDR1 and CDR2 are LGHNA and YNFKEQ. The CDR3 nucleotides are TGTGCCAGCAGCCCCGGGCAGGGGGCCGCCGGGGAGCTGTTTTTT. Protein: CASSPGQGAAGELFF.

CDR3 nucleotides: TGTGCCAGTAGTCTGCGGGACCGCCCCTACGAGCAGTACTTC. It yields the protein CASSLRDRPYEQYF. This sequence joins TRBV19 and TRBJ2-7; weak D call: TRBD2 (6 bases). V lost 5 bases and J lost 2, with 13 bases in between. The V gene's germline CDR1 is LNHDA and CDR2 SQIVND (reference sequence). This CDR3 comprises 14 residues.

The chain uses TRBV10-1 and TRBJ1-3; TRBD1 matches at 8 bases. The CDR3 has 17 amino acids. From germline, CDR1 is WNHNN and CDR2 SYGVQD (reference sequence). The V segment lost 3 bases and the J segment 1 base; nucleotides outside the gene matches: 8. The CDR3 sequence is CASSENPGGFSGNTIYF. CDR3 in DNA: TGCGCCAGCAGTGAAAATCCAGGGGGCTTTTCTGGAAACACCATATATTTT.

The table lists this clone with a count of one. This chain links TRBV6-5 with TRBJ2-7, with 13 bases that match TRBD2. V trimming: 6 bases; J trimming: 6 bases; junction bases outside the gene matches: 8. The germline CDR1 and CDR2 sequences are MNHEY and SVGAGI. CDR3 length: 15 residues. CDR3 sequence (DNA): TGTGCCAGCAGCAAACCGACTAGCGGGAGGTTCGAGCAGTACTTC. Translating gives CASSKPTSGRFEQYF.

The genes are TRBV6-5 and TRBJ2-2; the D gene is possibly TRBD2 (5 bases). CDR3 length: 13 residues. The V gene's germline CDR1 is MNHEY and CDR2 SVGAGI. The germline V and J ends were trimmed by 11 bases and 5 bases, with 15 bases remaining between them. The DNA of the CDR3 is TGTGCCTCCAGGCACCCGGGGACCGGGGAGCTGTTTTTT. Translation gives CASRHPGTGELFF.

The V and J genes are TRBV6-5 and TRBJ1-2; D is possibly TRBD1 (5 bases). The CDR3 runs 13 residues. V was trimmed by 6 bases and J by 4 bases, leaving 12 bases between them. In germline, CDR1 is MNHEY, CDR2 SVGAGI. The CDR3 here is CASRKTETYGYTF. CDR3 nucleotides: TGTGCCAGCAGAAAGACAGAAACCTATGGCTACACCTTC.

The chain uses TRBV2 and TRBJ2-7; 7 bases fit TRBD1. With 6 bases clipped from V and 6 bases from J, the junction kept 14 bases outside the gene matches. This CDR3 is 15 amino acids long. Germline lookup yields CDR1 SNHLY and CDR2 FYNNEI. As DNA, the CDR3 is TGTGCCAGCAGGATACAGGGGCTTCCCTCCGGCGAGCAGTACTTC. Amino acids: CASRIQGLPSGEQYF.

The CDR3 spells CAIALASNEQFF. As DNA, the CDR3 is TGTGCCATAGCACTAGCGTCCAATGAGCAGTTCTTC. The chain carries TRBV10-3 and TRBJ2-1, with 7 bases aligning to TRBD2. The trim removed 9 bases at V and 6 bases at J, leaving 5 bases unmatched. The CDR3 sequence is 12 residues long. The germline gives CDR1 ENHRY, CDR2 SYGVKD.

V usage is TRBV11-2 and J usage is TRBJ1-1; TRBD1 aligns across 8 bases. This CDR3 has 15 residues. The J segment lost 4 bases and the V segment lost 6 bases, leaving 10 bases of the junction unmatched. The germline gives CDR1 SGHAT, CDR2 FQNNGV. In DNA form, the CDR3 reads TGTGCCAGCAGGTTTAGTGGACAGGGTCGCACTGAAGCTTTCTTT. It yields the protein CASRFSGQGRTEAFF. Filled out from reference TRBV11-2 and TRBJ1-1, the complete variable domain reads EAGVAQSPRYKIIEKRQSVAFWCNPISGHATLYWYQQILGQGPKLLIQFQNNGVVDDSQLPKDRFSAERLKGVDSTLKIQPAKLEDSAVYLCASRFSGQGRTEAFFGQGTRLTVV.